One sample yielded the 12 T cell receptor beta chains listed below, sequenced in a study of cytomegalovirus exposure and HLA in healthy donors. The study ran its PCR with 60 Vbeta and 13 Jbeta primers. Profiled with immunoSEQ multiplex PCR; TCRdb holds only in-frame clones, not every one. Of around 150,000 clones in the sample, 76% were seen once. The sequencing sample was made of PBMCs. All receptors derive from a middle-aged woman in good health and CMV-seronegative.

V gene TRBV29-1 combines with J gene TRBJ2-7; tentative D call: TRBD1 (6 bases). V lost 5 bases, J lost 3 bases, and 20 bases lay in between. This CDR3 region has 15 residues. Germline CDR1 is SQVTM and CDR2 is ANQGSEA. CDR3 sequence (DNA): TGCAGCGTTTTGCCCGACGGGCAGGGGTTCTACGAGCAGTACTTC. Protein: CSVLPDGQGFYEQYF.

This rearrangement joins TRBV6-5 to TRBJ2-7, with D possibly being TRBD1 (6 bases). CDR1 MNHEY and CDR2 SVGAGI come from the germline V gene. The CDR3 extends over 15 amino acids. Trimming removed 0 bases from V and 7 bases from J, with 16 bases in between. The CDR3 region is CASSYSIYRVAEQYF. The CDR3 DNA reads TGTGCCAGCAGTTACTCGATCTACAGGGTAGCGGAGCAGTACTTC.

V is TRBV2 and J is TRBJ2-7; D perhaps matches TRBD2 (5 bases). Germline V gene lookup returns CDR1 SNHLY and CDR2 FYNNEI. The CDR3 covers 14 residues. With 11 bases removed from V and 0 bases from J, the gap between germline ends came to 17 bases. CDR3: CAGRAAPLSYEQYF. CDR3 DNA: TGTGCCGGGCGGGCAGCACCCCTCTCCTACGAGCAGTACTTC.

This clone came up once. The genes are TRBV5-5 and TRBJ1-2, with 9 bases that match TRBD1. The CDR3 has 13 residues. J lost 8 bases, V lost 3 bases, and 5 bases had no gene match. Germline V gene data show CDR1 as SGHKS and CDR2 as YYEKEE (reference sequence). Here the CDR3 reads CASSSHRGPGYTF. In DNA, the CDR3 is TGTGCCAGCAGCTCACACAGGGGGCCCGGCTACACCTTC.

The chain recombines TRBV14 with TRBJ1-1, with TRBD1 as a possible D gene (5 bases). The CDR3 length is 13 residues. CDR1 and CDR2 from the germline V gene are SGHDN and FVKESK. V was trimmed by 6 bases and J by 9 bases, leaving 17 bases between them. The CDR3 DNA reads TGTGCCAGCAGAGGGCCCGGGGGAAGAAAAGCTTTCTTT. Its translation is CASRGPGGRKAFF.

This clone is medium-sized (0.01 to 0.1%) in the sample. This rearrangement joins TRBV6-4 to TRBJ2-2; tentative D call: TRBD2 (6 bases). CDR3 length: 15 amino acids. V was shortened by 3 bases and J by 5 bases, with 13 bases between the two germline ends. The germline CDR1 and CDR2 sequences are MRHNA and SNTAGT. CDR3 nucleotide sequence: TGTGCCAGCAGTGAGGTGGCGGGAAGTACCGGGGAGCTGTTTTTT. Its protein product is CASSEVAGSTGELFF.

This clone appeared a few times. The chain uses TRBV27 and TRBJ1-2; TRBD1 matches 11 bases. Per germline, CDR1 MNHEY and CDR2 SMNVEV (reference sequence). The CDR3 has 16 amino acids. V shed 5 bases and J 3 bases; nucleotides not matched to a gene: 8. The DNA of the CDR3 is TGTGCCAGCAGTCCCATTGGACAGGGGGCGGACTATGGCTACACCTTC. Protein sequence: CASSPIGQGADYGYTF.

The CDR3 loop reads CASSIASGGAQYF. The CDR3 region has the DNA TGTGCCAGTAGTATAGCTAGCGGGGGGGCCCAGTACTTC. This chain connects TRBV19 to TRBJ2-5, with 12 positions matching TRBD2. The CDR3 is 13 amino acids. With V trimmed by 1 base and J by 9 bases, 0 bases remained unmatched. Germline CDR1 LNHDA, CDR2 SQIVND (reference sequence).

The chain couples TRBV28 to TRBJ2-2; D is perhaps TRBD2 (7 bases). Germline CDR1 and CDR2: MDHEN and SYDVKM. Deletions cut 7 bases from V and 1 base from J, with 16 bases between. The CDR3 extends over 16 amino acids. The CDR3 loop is CASTSWGGRNTGELFF. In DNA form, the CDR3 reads TGTGCCAGCACCTCTTGGGGGGGCCGGAACACCGGGGAGCTGTTTTTT.

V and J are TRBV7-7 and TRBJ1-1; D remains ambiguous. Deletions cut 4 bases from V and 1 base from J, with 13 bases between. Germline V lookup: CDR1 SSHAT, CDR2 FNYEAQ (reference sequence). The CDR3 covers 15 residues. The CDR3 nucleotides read TGTGCCAGCAGCTCCCGCCCCCCGCGGAACACTGAAGCTTTCTTT. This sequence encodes CASSSRPPRNTEAFF.

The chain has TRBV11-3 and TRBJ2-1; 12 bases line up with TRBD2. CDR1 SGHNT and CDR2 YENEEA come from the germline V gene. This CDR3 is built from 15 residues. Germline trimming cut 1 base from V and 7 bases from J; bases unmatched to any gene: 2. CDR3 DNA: TGTGCCAGCAGCTTAGCTAGCGGGGGGGCTAATGAGCAGTTCTTC. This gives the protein CASSLASGGANEQFF.

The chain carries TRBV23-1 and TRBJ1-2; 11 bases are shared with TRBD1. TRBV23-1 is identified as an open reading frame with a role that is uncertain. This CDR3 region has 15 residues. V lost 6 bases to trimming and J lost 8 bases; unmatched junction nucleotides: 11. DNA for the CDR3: TGCGCCAGCAGCCTCACCGGACAGGGGGCGAACGGCTACACCTTC. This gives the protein CASSLTGQGANGYTF.